What follows are 4 T cell receptor beta chains derived from one specimen sequenced in a study of blood T cell repertoires in COVID-19 (dated by TCRdb to the early 2020s). The protocol used for the library was the immunoSEQ multiplex PCR assay. TCRdb took over this immuneACCESS table, retaining in-frame rearrangements with V and J assigned. Such tables are incomplete; in checked studies, under half of the missing clones stem from an unresolved V gene, and the remainder is unexplained. Within this sample are about 220,000 clones, with roughly 84% of them counted one time only. Together, the top ten hold 9.7% of the sample. Sequencing used peripheral blood. The origin of the receptors is a man aged 50 or older with active or convalescent COVID-19.

The CDR3 nucleotides are TGTGCCAGCAGTCCCTACCGGACAGGGGTTAACACCGGGGAGCTGTTTTTT. It translates to CASSPYRTGVNTGELFF. This chain links TRBV28 with TRBJ2-2; 9 bases map to TRBD1. This CDR3 is built from 17 residues. Trimming removed 5 bases from V and 2 bases from J; junction bases left unmatched: 9. The germline V gene encodes CDR1 MDHEN and CDR2 SYDVKM.

The CDR3 region has the DNA TGTGCCAGCAGCTTAGTAGCGGGGTCCTACGAGCAGTACTTC. Translation: CASSLVAGSYEQYF. The genes are TRBV7-2 and TRBJ2-7; 8 positions match TRBD2. This CDR3 spans 14 amino acids. Germline CDR1 SGHTA, CDR2 FQGNSA. With 1 base clipped from V and 1 base from J, the junction kept 0 bases outside the gene matches.

The chain joins TRBV10-2 to TRBJ2-7; TRBD2 matches at 13 bases. The CDR3 has 19 amino acids. V gave up 2 bases and J gave up 2 bases; unmatched junction bases: 12. The germline gives CDR1 WSHSY, CDR2 SAAADI. For the CDR3, the DNA is TGCGCCAGCAGTGAGGGAAGGGGACTAGCGGGAAAAGTTACCTACGAGCAGTACTTC. Translating it yields CASSEGRGLAGKVTYEQYF.

The J gene is TRBJ1-1, the V gene TRBV6-6; D ambiguous. The CDR3 is 13 amino acids. Germline V gene data show CDR1 as MNHNY and CDR2 as SVGAGI (reference sequence). Deletions cut 4 bases from V and 1 base from J, with 7 bases between. The CDR3 coding sequence is TGTGCCAGCAGTTTACACACGAACACTGAAGCTTTCTTT. Translated: CASSLHTNTEAFF.